This T cell receptor beta chain is from a study of OX40 agonist ivuxolimab in advanced cancers. Across the whole study: Patients enrolled in dose escalation were diagnosed with hepatocellular carcinoma, melanoma, renal cell or head and neck cancer. Three partial responders included one hepatocellular carcinoma patient and two cutaneous melanoma patients. The eligibility criteria allowed prior anti-PD-1, anti-PD-L1 or anti-CTLA-4 therapy, and 40% had some.

Repertoires were generated with immunoSEQ multiplex PCR, while TCRdb's copy carries only in-frame clones and drops some. The table records about 80,000 clones, around nine tenths of them present only once. Unmatched junction bases numbered 6, after V lost 3 bases and J lost 2 bases. Germline V gives CDR1 SGHTA, CDR2 FQGTGA. The CDR3 consists of 16 residues. Sequencing used CD4+ or CD8+ T cells sorted from blood, obtained in a trial of the OX40 agonist ivuxolimab. This clonotype originated in an adult with an advanced solid tumor such as melanoma, head and neck, liver or kidney cancer. The chain links TRBV7-3 to TRBJ2-1; 8 bases align to TRBD2. The CDR3 spells CASSFLTSEPYNEQFF. In DNA form, the CDR3 reads TGTGCCAGCAGCTTCCTGACTAGCGAGCCCTACAATGAGCAGTTCTTC.